This T cell receptor (beta chain) was observed in a study of blood T cell repertoires in COVID-19. Study in general: Spain, Italy and the United States supplied samples that represented acute and convalescent COVID-19. Sources were T cells, B-cell-depleted T cells, or PBMCs; the material itself was cDNA or gDNA.

Per the authors' pipeline: Using reference gene primer amplification, nucleated cell counts were estimated. Here immunoSEQ multiplex PCR was the method, and the copy in TCRdb shows in-frame clones only, minus some. That table is the source of V, J and clone size, and D and trimming were worked out from the DNA. The table records fewer than 250,000 clones, about four fifths of them present only once. Germline lookup yields CDR1 MNHEY and CDR2 SMNVEV (reference sequence). The CDR3 contains 14 residues. Trimming pared 5 bases from V and 0 bases from J, leaving 10 bases between. This receptor was obtained from a woman aged 70-85 years with acute or convalescent COVID-19. Material for sequencing was peripheral blood. The rearrangement links TRBV27 to TRBJ1-2, with D possibly matching TRBD1 (6 bases). The CDR3 loop reads CASSGDTANYGYTF. CDR3 sequence (DNA): TGTGCCAGCAGTGGGGACACTGCTAACTATGGCTACACCTTC.